The T cell receptor (beta chain) under discussion was sequenced for a study of T cell responses to AZD1222 COVID-19 vaccine. Measured with immunoSEQ multiplex PCR; TCRdb has only the in-frame clones, and not every one. The sample includes around 60,000 clones, roughly 89% of them seen just once. Broader study findings: Sampled repertoires all dated from after the peak T cell response. Unmutated regions of variants are reportedly targeted by nearly half of spike-specific TCRs.

To note about this clone: Its specificity is unknown.

The V end lost 10 bases, the J end lost 10 bases, and 20 bases lay between the germline ends. This CDR3 is 14 amino acids long. CDR1 is SEHNR, CDR2 FQNEAQ, per germline (reference sequence). This specimen was peripheral blood, taken on day 0 of AZD1222 vaccination. The sequence came from an adult in good health. J is TRBJ1-6 and V is TRBV7-9, with D uncertain. The CDR3 sequence is CATSARGSKSPLHF. In nucleotides, the CDR3 is TGTGCCACCTCAGCCCGGGGTTCCAAGTCACCCCTCCACTTT. The variable domain in full, with the rest retrieved from reference TRBV7-9 and TRBJ1-6, is DTGVSQNPRHKITKRGQNVTFRCDPISEHNRLYWYRQTLGQGPEFLTYFQNEAQLEKSRLLSDRFSAERPKGSFSTLEIQRTEQGDSAMYLCATSARGSKSPLHFGNGTRLTVT.